This TCR beta chain is drawn from a study of T cell responses to AZD1222 COVID-19 vaccine. Trimming removed 1 base from V and 4 bases from J; junction bases left unmatched: 11. CDR1 and CDR2 from the germline V gene are LGHNA and YNFKEQ. The CDR3 is 18 amino acids. As for this clone: Its antigen is as yet unknown.

Study conclusions and caveats: Seropositivity was recorded at baseline in only six AZD1222 recipients. Close to half of all spike-specific TCRs reportedly target regions of the variants that are unmutated. Elevations in Spike-specific TCR breadth and depth followed administration of two AZD1222 doses.

Here immunoSEQ multiplex PCR was the method, and the copy in TCRdb shows in-frame clones only, minus some. There are over 95,000 clones in the sample; more than 70% occur only once, and 5.5% to 7.5% lies in the top ten. The source is an adult who received the AZD1222 COVID-19 vaccine. The chain joins TRBV4-2 to TRBJ2-1, with TRBD2 matching over 9 bases. The sequenced sample was peripheral blood, obtained 28 days after the second AZD1222 dose. CDR3 coding DNA: TGTGCCAGCAGCCAAGTTTCCGCTAGCGGGGCCCTTTACAATGAGCAGTTCTTC. Its protein is CASSQVSASGALYNEQFF.